A single sample gave rise to the 27 T cell receptor beta chains below, sequenced in a study of radiotherapy plus CTLA-4 blockade in lung cancer. Measured with immunoSEQ multiplex PCR; TCRdb has only the in-frame clones, and not every one. The repertoire includes approximately 40,000 clones, roughly three quarters of them detected once, and approximately 2.6% sits in the top ten. The sequenced sample was peripheral blood, obtained from a patient treated with radiotherapy plus ipilimumab. The origin of the receptors is a human donor with non-small cell lung cancer whose response to radiotherapy plus ipilimumab could not be evaluated.

Here the CDR3 DNA reads TGTGCCAGCAGCTTGCGGGGGAATTCACCCCTCCACTTT. Translation gives CASSLRGNSPLHF. The chain joins TRBV7-2 to TRBJ1-6; the D gene is possibly TRBD1 (5 bases). The germline gives CDR1 SGHTA, CDR2 FQGNSA. This CDR3 has 13 residues. The germline V and J ends were trimmed by 3 bases and 7 bases, with 7 bases remaining between them.

The chain joins TRBV9 to TRBJ2-3; the D is unclear. Trimming took 2 bases from V and 8 from J, leaving 12 bases between them. The CDR3 has 13 residues. CDR1 and CDR2 (germline): SGDLS, YYNGEE. This CDR3 reads CASSVTIRGTQYF. The CDR3 DNA sequence: TGTGCCAGCAGCGTCACCATCAGAGGTACGCAGTATTTT.

The rearrangement joins TRBV25-1 to TRBJ2-1; a possible D gene is TRBD1 (6 bases). The CDR3 extends over 12 amino acids. Germline loops: CDR1 MGHDK, CDR2 SYGVNS. Trimming took off 7 bases at V and 3 bases at J, with 7 bases between the two ends. CDR3 in DNA: TGTGCCAGCAAGGGGGACTACAATGAGCAGTTCTTC. Translation gives CASKGDYNEQFF.

The chain is built from TRBV6-5 and TRBJ2-1; the match to TRBD1 covers 10 bases. The ends lost 1 base at V and 7 bases at J; junction bases unmatched: 1. The germline gives CDR1 MNHEY, CDR2 SVGAGI. The CDR3 is 14 amino acids. The CDR3 is CASSYWTGGNEQFF. The CDR3 region has the DNA TGTGCCAGCAGTTACTGGACAGGGGGTAATGAGCAGTTCTTC.

The chain employs TRBV6-5 and TRBJ2-1, with 7 bases aligning to TRBD1. The V gene end was trimmed by 6 bases and the J gene end by 4 bases; junction bases not matched to a gene: 6. The CDR3 has 14 amino acids. Germline CDR1 and CDR2: MNHEY and SVGAGI. CDR3 coding DNA: TGTGCCAGCAGCGATGGCAGGGGGTACAATGAGCAGTTCTTC. Translated, it gives CASSDGRGYNEQFF.

This clone was detected once. The genes are TRBV7-2 and TRBJ1-1; possible D gene TRBD1, 6 bases. This CDR3 spans 12 amino acids. The germline CDR1 and CDR2 sequences are SGHTA and FQGNSA. Trimming cost V 6 bases and J 5 bases, with 10 bases left between them. The CDR3 spells CASSYRETEAFF. In DNA, the CDR3 is TGTGCCAGCAGTTACAGGGAAACTGAAGCTTTCTTT.

The chain is built from TRBV7-2 and TRBJ2-5, with a weak D call TRBD2 (6 bases). The CDR3 is 13 amino acids. With 5 bases removed from V and 4 bases from J, the gap between germline ends came to 11 bases. Germline V lookup: CDR1 SGHTA, CDR2 FQGNSA. In DNA, the CDR3 is TGTGCCAGCAGCGGGGGGAATCGAGAGACCCAGTACTTC. Its translation is CASSGGNRETQYF.

This clone was observed a few times. At one boundary the junction diverges from the germline segment, which might be a read error. The chain links TRBV2 to TRBJ1-1; D is unclear. CDR1 is SNHLY and CDR2 is FYNNEI in the germline V gene. The CDR3 sequence is 13 residues long. The CDR3 DNA reads TGTGCCAGCGGTGAGGAGCGGAACACTGAAGCTTTCTTT. Its translation is CASGEERNTEAFF.

This clone has more than one count but fewer than ten. V usage is TRBV5-4 and J usage is TRBJ2-7, with 9 bases lining up with TRBD2. V lost 2 bases and J lost 7; bases outside the gene matches: 7. The germline V gene has CDR1 SGHNT and CDR2 YYREEE (reference sequence). This CDR3 contains 14 residues. The CDR3 bases are TGTGCCAGCAGCTTCGCGGGGGGGAATTTAGAGCAGTACTTC. It codes for CASSFAGGNLEQYF.

The chain has TRBV30 and TRBJ1-1, with a possible D match to TRBD1 (6 bases). CDR1 GTSNPN and CDR2 SVGIG come from the germline V gene (reference sequence). Trimming left V 2 bases short and J 1 base short, with 8 bases between. The CDR3 spans 13 residues. CDR3 coding DNA: TGTGCCTGGAGTTCCAGGGGGAACACTGAAGCTTTCTTT. Translated, it gives CAWSSRGNTEAFF.

The chain employs TRBV6-1 and TRBJ2-2; the match to TRBD2 covers 7 bases. Germline V gene sequence: CDR1 MNHNS, CDR2 SASEGT. The CDR3 is 14 amino acids. V was pared by 7 bases and J by 7 bases, with 9 bases of the junction left unmatched. CDR3 in amino acids: CASKREAAVGELFF. In DNA, the CDR3 is TGTGCCAGCAAACGGGAGGCGGCGGTCGGGGAGCTGTTTTTT.

V and J are TRBV4-2 and TRBJ1-1; D is uncertain. Germline V gives CDR1 LGHNA, CDR2 YNFKEQ. Trimming took off 0 bases at V and 11 bases at J, with 10 bases between the two ends. The CDR3 has 12 residues. CDR3 nucleotide sequence: TGTGCCAGCAGCCAAGAGGGCAGTTTGGCTTTCTTT. Its protein product is CASSQEGSLAFF.

The V gene is TRBV6-5, the J gene TRBJ2-3; D unclear. This CDR3 comprises 14 residues. Germline V gene data show CDR1 as MNHEY and CDR2 as SVGAGI. V shed 6 bases and J shed 0 bases, with 10 bases lying between them. The CDR3 DNA reads TGTGCCAGCAGCTACGAAGCGAGCACAGATACGCAGTATTTT. It translates to CASSYEASTDTQYF.

The chain carries TRBV13 and TRBJ1-1, with 8 nucleotides matching TRBD1. Germline assignment: CDR1 PRHDT and CDR2 FYEKMQ (reference sequence). This CDR3 spans 18 amino acids. Unmatched junction bases numbered 16, after V lost 3 bases and J lost 4 bases. CDR3 sequence reads: CASSFLAGGAGEGTEAFF. The CDR3 DNA reads TGTGCCAGCAGCTTTTTGGCAGGGGGCGCGGGAGAGGGCACTGAAGCTTTCTTT.

The chain is built from TRBV5-1 and TRBJ2-1; D may be TRBD2 (5 bases). V lost 4 bases, J lost 8 bases, and 22 bases lay in between. This CDR3 has 16 amino acids. The germline V gene encodes CDR1 SGHRS and CDR2 YFSETQ. This CDR3 is CASSLQGSSTGDEQFF. The CDR3 nucleotides read TGCGCCAGCAGCCTCCAAGGGTCCTCGACCGGGGATGAGCAGTTCTTC.

This sequence joins TRBV5-1 and TRBJ2-5; 10 nucleotides match TRBD2. Germline V lookup: CDR1 SGHRS, CDR2 YFSETQ. The CDR3 has 14 amino acids. J lost 5 bases, V lost 3 bases, and 4 bases had no gene match. The CDR3 nucleotides are TGCGCCAGCAGCTCTAGCGGGAGTAAGGAGACCCAGTACTTC. Its translation: CASSSSGSKETQYF.

This sequence joins TRBV6-5 and TRBJ2-5, with a possible D match to TRBD2 (5 bases). The J call is doubtful: the DNA matches TRBJ2-7 better. CDR3 length: 13 amino acids. Germline V gene sequence: CDR1 MNHEY, CDR2 SVGAGI. The CDR3 DNA reads TGTGCCAGCAGTTATTCCCGGGGATACGAGCAGTACTTC. Protein product: CASSYSRGYEQYF.

The chain carries TRBV2 and TRBJ1-1; the match to TRBD1 covers 10 bases. The CDR3 is 14 amino acids. Losses at the gene ends were 6 bases for V and 4 bases for J; bases not matched to a gene: 5. Germline-derived CDR1 and CDR2 are SNHLY and FYNNEI. The CDR3: CASRSDRGSTEAFF. CDR3 DNA sequence: TGTGCCAGCAGATCGGACAGGGGGAGCACTGAAGCTTTCTTT.

The J gene is TRBJ1-5, the V gene TRBV2; D might be TRBD1 (6 bases). The CDR3 runs to 14 residues. Germline V gene sequence: CDR1 SNHLY, CDR2 FYNNEI. Trimming took off 4 bases at V and 6 bases at J, with 13 bases between the two ends. The CDR3 DNA reads TGTGCCAGCAGTGTAGCGGGGGCTTTTCAGCCCCAGCATTTT. This codes for CASSVAGAFQPQHF.

The chain carries TRBV4-2 and TRBJ2-1; tentatively, D is TRBD2 (6 bases). The CDR3 is 18 amino acids. Germline V lookup: CDR1 LGHNA, CDR2 YNFKEQ. V lost 0 bases to trimming and J lost 9 bases, with 24 bases between them. The CDR3 loop reads CASSQESIRAEGFGEQFF. The DNA for the CDR3 is TGTGCCAGCAGCCAAGAATCCATTCGAGCGGAGGGCTTCGGTGAGCAGTTCTTC.

The chain is built from TRBV29-1 and TRBJ2-3, with D possibly being TRBD2 (6 bases). Germline loops: CDR1 SQVTM, CDR2 ANQGSEA. V lost 2 bases and J 3 bases, leaving 12 bases between the germline ends. The CDR3 has 14 residues. The chain's CDR3 is CSVESGLRTDTQYF. The CDR3 DNA reads TGCAGCGTTGAAAGTGGACTAAGAACAGATACGCAGTATTTT.

This chain links TRBV9 with TRBJ2-2; D perhaps matches TRBD1 (5 bases). V was shortened by 4 bases and J by 5 bases, with 15 bases between the two germline ends. Germline V gene data show CDR1 as SGDLS and CDR2 as YYNGEE. The CDR3 runs to 15 residues. The CDR3 nucleotides read TGTGCCAGCAGCCCGGAAGGGGCTCTAACCGGGGAGCTGTTTTTT. Protein: CASSPEGALTGELFF.

This chain uses TRBV7-2 with TRBJ1-5, with TRBD1 as a possible D gene (5 bases). The germline V gene encodes CDR1 SGHTA and CDR2 FQGNSA. The CDR3 covers 15 residues. Between the trimmed V and J ends, which lost 1 base and 1 base, there was a span of 8 bases. DNA for the CDR3: TGTGCCAGCAGCTTAGGAGACAGAAGCAATCAGCCCCAGCATTTT. The encoded protein is CASSLGDRSNQPQHF.

The V and J genes are TRBV5-4 and TRBJ2-7; 7 bases fit TRBD1. Germline assignment: CDR1 SGHNT and CDR2 YYREEE (reference sequence). The CDR3 sequence is 14 residues long. Trimming at V came to 3 bases and at J to 6 bases, leaving 9 bases not matched to a gene. CDR3 DNA sequence: TGTGCCAGCAGCTCACAGGGGTTCCTGGGCGAGCAGTACTTC. This sequence encodes CASSSQGFLGEQYF.

The chain recombines TRBV2 with TRBJ2-7; 8 bases are a match to TRBD2. With V trimmed by 8 bases and J by 0 bases, 9 bases remained unmatched. The germline V gene encodes CDR1 SNHLY and CDR2 FYNNEI. This CDR3 region has 15 residues. The CDR3 loop reads CASSRLATSSYEQYF. CDR3 coding DNA: TGTGCCAGCTCCCGACTAGCGACGAGCTCCTACGAGCAGTACTTC.

The chain combines TRBV5-6 with TRBJ1-1; D uncertain. Trimming took off 4 bases at V and 7 bases at J, with 23 bases between the two ends. The V gene's germline CDR1 is SGHDT and CDR2 YYEEEE. This CDR3 has 16 residues. The CDR3 bases are TGTGCCAGCAGCCTACTTGCAGGTCCTCTCGGGATTGAAGCTTTCTTT. It encodes CASSLLAGPLGIEAFF.

This clone was counted between two and nine times. The chain has TRBV5-1 and TRBJ2-3; TRBD1 agrees at 7 bases. The germline V gene has CDR1 SGHRS and CDR2 YFSETQ. The trim removed 3 bases at V and 6 bases at J, leaving 13 bases unmatched. The length of the CDR3 is 16 residues. The CDR3 spells CASSSTATKQGDTQYF. The CDR3 region has the DNA TGCGCCAGCAGCTCGACGGCCACTAAACAGGGGGATACGCAGTATTTT.